The clone carrying this TCR beta chain has a handful of counts. Its antigen is unknown. The data originate from a study of blood T cells in healthy people across ages. Healthy Caucasian individuals from Russia aged about 6 to 90 served as donors. Study-wide points: Diversity estimates drawn from one million T cells were deemed underestimates.

Trimming left V 8 bases short and J 5 bases short, with 16 bases between. This CDR3 contains 14 residues. The germline V gene encodes CDR1 SEHNR and CDR2 FQNEAQ (reference sequence). The authors ran a second PCR of 7 to 11 cycles using a sample-barcoded 5' primer and a J-beta primer mix. MiXCR, run by TCRdb on the 5' RACE reads, gives a single entry per CDR3 protein. This sample has some 800,000 distinct CDR3 sequences, with roughly 25% found just once. The same sample was also used in a study of T cells of mothers and their children.

Sequencing was performed on blood. This sequence was found in a boy younger than 18 in good health. The V call is TRBV7-9, the J call TRBJ2-1, with a weak D call TRBD2 (5 bases). The CDR3 DNA follows: TGTGCCAGCGCCATACTAGGACTGGACAATGAGCAGTTCTTC. Its protein product is CASAILGLDNEQFF.